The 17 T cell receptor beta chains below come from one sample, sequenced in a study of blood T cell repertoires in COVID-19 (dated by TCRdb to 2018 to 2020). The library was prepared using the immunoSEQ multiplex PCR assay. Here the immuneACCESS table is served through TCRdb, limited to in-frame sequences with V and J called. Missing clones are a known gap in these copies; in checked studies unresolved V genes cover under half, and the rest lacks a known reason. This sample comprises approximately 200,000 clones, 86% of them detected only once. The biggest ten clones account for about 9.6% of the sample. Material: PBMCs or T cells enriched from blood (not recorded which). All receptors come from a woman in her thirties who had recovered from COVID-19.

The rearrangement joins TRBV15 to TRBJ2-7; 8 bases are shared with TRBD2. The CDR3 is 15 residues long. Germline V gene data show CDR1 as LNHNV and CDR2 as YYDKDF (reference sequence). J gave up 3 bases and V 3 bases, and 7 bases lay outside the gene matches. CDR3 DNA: TGTGCCACCAGCAGGGGACTAGGGCACAGCTACGAGCAGTACTTC. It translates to CATSRGLGHSYEQYF.

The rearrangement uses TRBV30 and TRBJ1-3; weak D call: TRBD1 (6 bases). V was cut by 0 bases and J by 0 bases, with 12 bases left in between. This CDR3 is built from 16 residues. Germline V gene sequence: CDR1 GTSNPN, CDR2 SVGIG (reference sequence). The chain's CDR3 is CAWSVRTASSGNTIYF. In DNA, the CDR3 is TGTGCCTGGAGTGTTCGGACAGCCAGCTCTGGAAACACCATATATTTT.

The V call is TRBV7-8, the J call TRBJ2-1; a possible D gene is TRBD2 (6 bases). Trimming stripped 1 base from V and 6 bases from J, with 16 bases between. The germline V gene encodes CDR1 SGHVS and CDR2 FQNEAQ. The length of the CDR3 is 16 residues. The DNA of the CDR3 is TGTGCCAGCAGCTTAGTTGGCGGGATCAAGGCCAATGAGCAGTTCTTC. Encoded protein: CASSLVGGIKANEQFF.

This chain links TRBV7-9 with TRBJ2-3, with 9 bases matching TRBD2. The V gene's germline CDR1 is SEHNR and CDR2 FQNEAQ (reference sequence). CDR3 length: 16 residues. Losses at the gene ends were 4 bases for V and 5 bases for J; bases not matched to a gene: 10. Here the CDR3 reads CASSSLAGLSLDTQYF. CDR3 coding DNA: TGTGCCAGCAGCTCCCTAGCGGGACTCAGCCTAGATACGCAGTATTTT.

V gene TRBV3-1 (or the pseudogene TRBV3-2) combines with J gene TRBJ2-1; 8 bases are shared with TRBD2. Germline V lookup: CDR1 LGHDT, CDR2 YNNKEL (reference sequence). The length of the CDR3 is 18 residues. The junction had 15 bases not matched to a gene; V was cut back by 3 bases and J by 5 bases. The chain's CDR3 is CASSQATPGLGIDNEQFF. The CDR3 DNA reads TGTGCCAGCAGCCAGGCGACTCCGGGACTAGGCATTGACAATGAGCAGTTCTTC.

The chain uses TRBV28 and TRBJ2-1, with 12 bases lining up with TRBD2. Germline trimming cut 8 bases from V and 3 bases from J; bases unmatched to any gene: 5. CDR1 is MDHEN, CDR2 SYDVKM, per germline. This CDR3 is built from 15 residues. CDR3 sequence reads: CASWSTSGSYNEQFF. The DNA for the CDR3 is TGTGCCAGCTGGTCGACTAGCGGGAGCTACAATGAGCAGTTCTTC.

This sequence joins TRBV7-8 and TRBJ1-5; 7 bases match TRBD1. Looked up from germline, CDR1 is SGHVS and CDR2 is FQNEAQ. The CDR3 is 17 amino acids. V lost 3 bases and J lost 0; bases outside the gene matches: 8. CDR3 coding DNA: TGTGCCAGCAGCTTTGACAGGGTACCCGGTAGCAATCAGCCCCAGCATTTT. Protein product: CASSFDRVPGSNQPQHF.

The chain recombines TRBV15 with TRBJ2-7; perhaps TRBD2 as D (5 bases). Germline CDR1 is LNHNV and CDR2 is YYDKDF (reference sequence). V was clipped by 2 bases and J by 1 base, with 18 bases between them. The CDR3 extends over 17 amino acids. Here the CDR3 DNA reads TGTGCCACCAGCAGACCCACCGGGGTCAGTTTTTCCTACGAGCAGTACTTC. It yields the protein CATSRPTGVSFSYEQYF.

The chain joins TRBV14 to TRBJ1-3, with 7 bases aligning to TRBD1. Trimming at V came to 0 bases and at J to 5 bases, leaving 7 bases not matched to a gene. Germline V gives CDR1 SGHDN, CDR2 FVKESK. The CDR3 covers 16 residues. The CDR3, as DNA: TGTGCCAGCAGCCAAGATAGACAGGGCCGGCGAAACACCATATATTTT. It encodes CASSQDRQGRRNTIYF.

The CDR3 coding sequence is TGTGCCAGCTTTTCTGACAGGGGAGGAGGTTTCTTT. Translation gives CASFSDRGGGFF. The chain is built from TRBV18 and TRBJ1-1; 8 nucleotides match TRBD1. Unmatched junction bases numbered 11, after V lost 7 bases and J lost 13 bases. There are 12 residues in the CDR3. Germline V CDR1 and CDR2: KGHSH, LQKENI. Supplemented by reference TRBV18 and TRBJ1-1, the full variable domain reads NAGVMQNPRHLVRRRGQEARLRCSPMKGHSHVYWYRQLPEEGLKFMVYLQKENIIDESGMPKERFSAEFPKEGPSILRIQQVVRGDSAAYFCASFSDRGGGFFGQGTRLTVV.

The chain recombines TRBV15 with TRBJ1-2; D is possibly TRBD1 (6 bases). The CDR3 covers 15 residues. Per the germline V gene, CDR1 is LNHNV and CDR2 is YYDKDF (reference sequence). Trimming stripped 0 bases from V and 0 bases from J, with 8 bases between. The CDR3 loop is CATSREYRANYGYTF. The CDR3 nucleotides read TGTGCCACCAGCAGAGAATACAGGGCTAACTATGGCTACACCTTC.

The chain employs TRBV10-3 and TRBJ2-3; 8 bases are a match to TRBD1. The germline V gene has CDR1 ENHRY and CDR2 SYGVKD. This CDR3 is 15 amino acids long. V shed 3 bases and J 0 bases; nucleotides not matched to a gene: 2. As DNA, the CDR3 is TGTGCCATCAGTGAAGGGGACAGGAGCACAGATACGCAGTATTTT. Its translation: CAISEGDRSTDTQYF.

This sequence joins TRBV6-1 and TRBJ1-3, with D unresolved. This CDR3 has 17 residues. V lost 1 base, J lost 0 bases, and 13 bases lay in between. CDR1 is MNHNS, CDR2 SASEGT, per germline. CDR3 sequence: CASSEGYVWSSGNTIYF. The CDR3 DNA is TGTGCCAGCAGTGAAGGTTACGTGTGGAGCTCTGGAAACACCATATATTTT.

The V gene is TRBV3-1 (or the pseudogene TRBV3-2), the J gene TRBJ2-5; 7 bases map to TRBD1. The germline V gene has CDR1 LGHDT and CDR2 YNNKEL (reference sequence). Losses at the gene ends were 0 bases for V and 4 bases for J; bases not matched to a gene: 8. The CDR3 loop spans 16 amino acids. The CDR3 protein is CASSQDQTGFRETQYF. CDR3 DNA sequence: TGTGCCAGCAGCCAAGATCAGACAGGGTTCAGAGAGACCCAGTACTTC.

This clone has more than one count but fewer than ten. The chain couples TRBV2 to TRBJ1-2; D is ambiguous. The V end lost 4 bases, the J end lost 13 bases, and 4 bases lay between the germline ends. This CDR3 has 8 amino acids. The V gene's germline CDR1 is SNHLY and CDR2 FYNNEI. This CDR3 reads CASSGRTF. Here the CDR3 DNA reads TGTGCCAGCAGTGGTCGCACCTTC.

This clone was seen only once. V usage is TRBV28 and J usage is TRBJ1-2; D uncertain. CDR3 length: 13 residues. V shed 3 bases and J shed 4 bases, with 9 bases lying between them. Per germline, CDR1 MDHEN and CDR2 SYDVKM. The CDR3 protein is CASSFGSGYGYTF. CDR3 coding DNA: TGTGCCAGCAGTTTCGGCAGCGGCTATGGCTACACCTTC.

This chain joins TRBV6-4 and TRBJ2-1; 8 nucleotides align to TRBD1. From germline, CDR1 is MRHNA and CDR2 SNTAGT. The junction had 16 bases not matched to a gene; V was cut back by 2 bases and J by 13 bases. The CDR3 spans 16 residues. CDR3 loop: CASSDGARADREKQFF. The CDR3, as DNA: TGTGCCAGCAGTGACGGCGCACGGGCGGACAGGGAGAAACAGTTCTTC.